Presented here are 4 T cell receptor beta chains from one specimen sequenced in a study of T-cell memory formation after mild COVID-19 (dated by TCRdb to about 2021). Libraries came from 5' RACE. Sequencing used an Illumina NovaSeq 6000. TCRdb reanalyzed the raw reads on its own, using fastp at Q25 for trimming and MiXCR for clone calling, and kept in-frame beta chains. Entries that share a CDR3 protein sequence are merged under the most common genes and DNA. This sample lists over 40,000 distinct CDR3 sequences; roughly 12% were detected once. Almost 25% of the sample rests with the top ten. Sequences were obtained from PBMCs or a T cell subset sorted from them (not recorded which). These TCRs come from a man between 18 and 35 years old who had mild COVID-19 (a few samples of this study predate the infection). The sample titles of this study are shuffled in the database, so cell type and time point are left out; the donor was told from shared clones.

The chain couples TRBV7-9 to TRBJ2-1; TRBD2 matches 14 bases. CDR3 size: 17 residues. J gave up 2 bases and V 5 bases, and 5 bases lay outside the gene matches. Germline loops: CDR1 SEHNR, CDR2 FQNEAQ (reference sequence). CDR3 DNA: TGTGCCAGCAGCGGGGGACTAGCGGGGGCCACCTACAATGAGCAGTTCTTC. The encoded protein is CASSGGLAGATYNEQFF.

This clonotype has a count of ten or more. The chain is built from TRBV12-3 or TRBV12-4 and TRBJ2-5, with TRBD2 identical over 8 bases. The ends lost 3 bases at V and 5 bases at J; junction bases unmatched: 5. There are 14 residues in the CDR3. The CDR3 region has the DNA TGTGCCAGCAGTTTTCCGGGGGGGGAGGAGACCCAGTACTTC. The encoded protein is CASSFPGGEETQYF.

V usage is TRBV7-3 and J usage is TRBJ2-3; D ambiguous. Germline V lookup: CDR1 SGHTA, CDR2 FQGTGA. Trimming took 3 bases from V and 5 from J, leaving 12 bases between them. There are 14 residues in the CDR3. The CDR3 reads CASSLDPGRDTQYF. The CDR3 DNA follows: TGTGCCAGCAGCTTGGACCCAGGAAGAGATACGCAGTATTTT.

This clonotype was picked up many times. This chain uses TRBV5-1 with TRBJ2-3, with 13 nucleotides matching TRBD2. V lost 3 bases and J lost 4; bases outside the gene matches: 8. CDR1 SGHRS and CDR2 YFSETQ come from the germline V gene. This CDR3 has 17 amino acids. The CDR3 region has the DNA TGCGCCAGCAGCTCCGGACTAGCGGGGGTGAAGTCAGATACGCAGTATTTT. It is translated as CASSSGLAGVKSDTQYF.